A selection of T cell receptor beta chains follows, all from one sample in a study of T cell responses to AZD1222 COVID-19 vaccine. Clones were read by immunoSEQ multiplex PCR, and TCRdb kept only the in-frame ones, dropping some. The sample includes roughly 140,000 clones, around nine tenths of them seen just once. This specimen consisted of peripheral blood, obtained on day 0 of AZD1222 vaccination. The receptors derive from an adult in good health. Both conserved end residues are trimmed from each CDR3. Each record gives: J gene, clone size, V gene, CDR3 protein. The size field is filled for only some rows; it gives once, few, many or a size class.

>TRBJ1-5|.|TRBV18
ASSGQINQPQH
>TRBJ1-2|.|TRBV3-1/TRBV3-2
ASSLWTGANYGYT
>TRBJ2-1|once|TRBV7-8
ASHPGAVARSYNEQF
>TRBJ2-2|.|TRBV11-2
ASSLIGPATGELF
>TRBJ2-7|.|TRBV19
ASSKWREWGHEQY
>TRBJ1-5|.|TRBV19
ASTYQGGQPQH
>TRBJ2-3|.|TRBV4-2
ASSQDPRGLAGGTDTQY
>TRBJ1-2|.|TRBV12-3/TRBV12-4
ASRTAGWDGYT
>TRBJ1-2|.|TRBV28
ASSLGAILQVYGYT
>TRBJ1-1|.|TRBV6-5
ASSRKDTEAF
>TRBJ1-1|.|TRBV19
ATRDSLYTEAF
>TRBJ2-7|.|TRBV18
ASSKKGGYEQY
>TRBJ1-6|.|TRBV28
ASGTRRNSPLH
>TRBJ1-2|.|TRBV28
ASSSSLTGGYGYT
>TRBJ1-1|.|TRBV4-1
ASSQGPAGGTEAF
>TRBJ2-6|.|TRBV19
ASSIQAGGAGANVLT
>TRBJ1-2|.|TRBV14
ASSQGRGGYGYT
>TRBJ1-5|.|TRBV30
AWISIIGFGNQPQH
>TRBJ1-3|.|TRBV7-3
ASSTNVGNTIY
>TRBJ1-6|.|TRBV7-9
ASSFRDRYNSPLH
>TRBJ1-1|.|TRBV19
ASRPLATRLNTEAF
>TRBJ2-7|.|TRBV6-5
ASSQRLASGEQY
>TRBJ2-1|.|TRBV6-2/TRBV6-3
ASSLAYHNEQF
>TRBJ2-1|.|TRBV2
ASRGDSRDEQF
>TRBJ1-1|.|TRBV27
ASSLWGAGTEAF
>TRBJ1-1|.|TRBV10-3
AISDRAYLNTEAF
>TRBJ2-7|.|TRBV28
ASRNPGQRYEQY
>TRBJ2-1|.|TRBV9
ASSGTGGPEQF